This T cell receptor beta chain was captured in a study of T cells after yellow fever vaccination. Background on the study: Some fractions had low cell numbers, and these were prepared with SMART-Seq v4 Ultra Low Input.

MiXCR, applied by TCRdb to the 5' RACE reads, yields one record per CDR3 protein. Of fewer than 400,000 distinct CDR3 sequences in the sample, 6.2% were seen once. The germline V gene has CDR1 SGHRS and CDR2 YFSETQ. There are 14 residues in the CDR3. Trimming took 2 bases from V and 3 from J; bases not matched to a gene: 5. This chain joins TRBV5-1 and TRBJ2-7; 7 positions agree with TRBD1. The TCR comes from a man aged 25 to 40 who received the YFV17D yellow fever vaccine. This specimen was PBMCs, taken 5 days after the yellow fever booster vaccination. CDR3 sequence reads: CASSFKDRSYEQYF. As DNA, the CDR3 is TGCGCCAGCAGCTTTAAGGACAGGAGCTACGAGCAGTACTTC.